One and the same sample provided the 19 T cell receptor beta chains below, sequenced in a study of cytomegalovirus exposure and HLA in healthy donors. Data came from immunoSEQ multiplex PCR; TCRdb stores just in-frame clones and leaves some out. This table has some 45,000 clones, roughly 90% appearing once. The sample comprised PBMCs. These receptors were obtained from a man aged 18 to 30 in good health and CMV-seronegative.

The genes are TRBV7-2 and TRBJ2-1; 11 positions match TRBD2. The CDR3 totals 15 residues. V was clipped by 1 base and J by 15 bases; unmatched bases: 11. Germline V gene data show CDR1 as SGHTA and CDR2 as FQGNSA. CDR3 nucleotides: TGTGCCAGCAGCTTAGTCGGGCTAGCGGGGGGCGGGGCGTTCTTC. Protein sequence: CASSLVGLAGGGAFF.

CDR3 protein: CASSLDGSGTGELFF. The CDR3 nucleotides are TGTGCCAGCAGCTTGGACGGGAGTGGCACCGGGGAGCTGTTTTTT. The chain combines TRBV7-2 with TRBJ2-2; D may be TRBD2 (6 bases). The germline V gene has CDR1 SGHTA and CDR2 FQGNSA. The CDR3 consists of 15 residues. Deletions cut 3 bases from V and 4 bases from J, with 12 bases between.

V and J are TRBV19 and TRBJ2-7, with 8 bases fitting TRBD2. The germline gives CDR1 LNHDA, CDR2 SQIVND (reference sequence). V was clipped by 3 bases and J by 2 bases; unmatched bases: 6. The CDR3 is made up of 15 amino acids. CDR3 loop: CASSMVRGDTYEQYF. The CDR3 DNA reads as TGTGCCAGTAGTATGGTGCGGGGGGACACCTACGAGCAGTACTTC. Full variable domain (outside the CDR3, taken from reference TRBV19 and TRBJ2-7): DGGITQSPKYLFRKEGQNVTLSCEQNLNHDAMYWYRQDPGQGLRLIYYSQIVNDFQKGDIAEGYSVSREKKESFPLTVTSAQKNPTAFYLCASSMVRGDTYEQYFGPGTRLTVT.

The J gene is TRBJ1-3, the V gene TRBV7-8; 7 nucleotides align to TRBD1. Germline V lookup: CDR1 SGHVS, CDR2 FQNEAQ. The CDR3 covers 20 residues. The V and J ends lost 6 bases and 0 bases, in that order; junction bases with no gene match: 20. The CDR3 protein is CASRRLGGQYWGFSGNTIYF. The CDR3 region has the DNA TGTGCCAGCAGACGATTGGGGGGACAGTACTGGGGGTTCTCTGGAAACACCATATATTTT. The variable domain in full, with the rest retrieved from reference TRBV7-8 and TRBJ1-3, is GAGVSQSPRYKVAKRGQDVALRCDPISGHVSLFWYQQALGQGPEFLTYFQNEAQLDKSGLPSDRFFAERPEGSVSTLKIQRTQQEDSAVYLCASRRLGGQYWGFSGNTIYFGEGSWLTVV.

The rearrangement uses TRBV5-4 and TRBJ2-3; D is undetermined. Germline lookup yields CDR1 SGHNT and CDR2 YYREEE (reference sequence). The CDR3 extends over 13 amino acids. V was shortened by 4 bases and J by 2 bases, with 8 bases between the two germline ends. The DNA of the CDR3 is TGTGCCAGCAGCCAACCGGTCACAGATACGCAGTATTTT. It codes for CASSQPVTDTQYF.

V and J are TRBV5-4 and TRBJ2-5, with TRBD2 matching over 14 bases. Germline V gene lookup returns CDR1 SGHNT and CDR2 YYREEE (reference sequence). The CDR3 runs to 14 residues. V was pared by 5 bases and J by 6 bases, with 3 bases of the junction left unmatched. CDR3 protein: CASRTSGGAQTQYF. In DNA form, the CDR3 reads TGTGCCAGCAGGACTAGCGGGGGGGCCCAGACCCAGTACTTC.

In this sample, this clone turned up a few times. The gene calls are TRBV9 and TRBJ2-7, with 7 nucleotides matching TRBD1. Looked up from germline, CDR1 is SGDLS and CDR2 is YYNGEE. After removal of 3 bases from V and 2 bases from J, the junction contained 8 bases not matched to a gene. The CDR3 contains 15 residues. Here the CDR3 reads CASSAYRQGAYEQYF. The CDR3 DNA follows: TGTGCCAGCAGCGCATACCGGCAGGGGGCCTACGAGCAGTACTTC.

The V gene is TRBV2, the J gene TRBJ1-1; D unclear. Germline-derived CDR1 and CDR2 are SNHLY and FYNNEI. Trimming took 7 bases from V and 8 from J, leaving 14 bases between them. The length of the CDR3 is 12 residues. DNA of the CDR3: TGTGCCAGCACTCTTGGAGATGTAGAAGCTTTCTTT. The encoded protein is CASTLGDVEAFF.

This rearrangement joins TRBV6-5 to TRBJ1-1; 8 nucleotides match TRBD1. Trimming cost V 4 bases and J 5 bases; bases outside gene matches: 9. The CDR3 runs 15 residues. Germline V gene lookup returns CDR1 MNHEY and CDR2 SVGAGI. The CDR3 coding sequence is TGTGCCAGCAGTTCCACGACAGGGGTCTCGACTGAAGCTTTCTTT. Protein: CASSSTTGVSTEAFF.

The rearrangement uses TRBV6-6 and TRBJ1-2; TRBD1 might be the D (5 bases). Trimming took off 6 bases at V and 6 bases at J, with 8 bases between the two ends. The CDR3 runs to 11 residues. Germline V gene data show CDR1 as MNHNY and CDR2 as SVGAGI (reference sequence). The CDR3 reads CASRSGDGYTF. The CDR3, as DNA: TGTGCCAGCAGATCGGGGGATGGCTACACCTTC.

The chain employs TRBV9 and TRBJ2-7; 8 nucleotides match TRBD2. The CDR3 is 13 residues long. The V gene's germline CDR1 is SGDLS and CDR2 YYNGEE. The trim removed 3 bases at V and 7 bases at J, leaving 6 bases unmatched. The chain's CDR3 is CASSGAGAVEQYF. The CDR3, as DNA: TGTGCCAGCAGCGGAGCGGGAGCGGTGGAGCAGTACTTC.

The chain is built from TRBV4-2 and TRBJ1-1; the match to TRBD1 covers 10 bases. The CDR3 contains 16 residues. Germline V gene data show CDR1 as LGHNA and CDR2 as YNFKEQ. V was clipped by 3 bases and J by 6 bases; unmatched bases: 10. CDR3 coding DNA: TGTGCCAGCAGCCAGATGACAGGGGGCTCCGTGGCTGAAGCTTTCTTT. Encoded protein: CASSQMTGGSVAEAFF.

This chain connects TRBV4-3 to TRBJ2-3; 10 bases are a match to TRBD1. Losses at the gene ends were 2 bases for V and 2 bases for J; bases not matched to a gene: 7. Germline CDR1 and CDR2: LGHNA and YSLEER. The length of the CDR3 is 17 residues. Written as DNA, the CDR3 is TGCGCCAGCAGCCAAAGACAGGGGGCACGAAACACAGATACGCAGTATTTT. It codes for CASSQRQGARNTDTQYF.

V is TRBV7-2 and J is TRBJ1-2; possible D gene TRBD1, 5 bases. V was shortened by 5 bases and J by 8 bases, with 15 bases between the two germline ends. The CDR3 loop spans 13 amino acids. Looked up from germline, CDR1 is SGHTA and CDR2 is FQGNSA. CDR3 amino acids: CASSLAGWEGYTF. CDR3 bases: TGTGCCAGCAGCCTGGCAGGGTGGGAAGGCTACACCTTC.

Here the CDR3 reads CASSLKVGDRVGMGSPLHF. CDR3 bases: TGCGCCAGCAGCCTTAAGGTGGGGGACAGGGTGGGGATGGGATCACCCCTCCACTTT. V is TRBV4-3 and J is TRBJ1-6; 9 bases align to TRBD1. Germline trimming cut 4 bases from V and 10 bases from J; bases unmatched to any gene: 20. The CDR3 length is 19 residues. Germline CDR1 is LGHNA and CDR2 is YSLEER.

This clone was detected once. The gene calls are TRBV7-2 and TRBJ2-7; possibly TRBD1 for D (6 bases). Germline V gives CDR1 SGHTA, CDR2 FQGNSA. This CDR3 is built from 15 residues. V lost 1 base and J 3 bases, leaving 13 bases between the germline ends. CDR3 residues: CASSLEQGGGYEQYF. Written as DNA, the CDR3 is TGTGCCAGCAGCTTAGAACAGGGTGGAGGCTACGAGCAGTACTTC.

V gene TRBV2 combines with J gene TRBJ2-5; D unresolved. Germline lookup yields CDR1 SNHLY and CDR2 FYNNEI. The CDR3 covers 15 residues. V was clipped by 7 bases and J by 5 bases, with 20 bases between them. CDR3 amino acids: CASTLGSTIGETQYF. Written as DNA, the CDR3 is TGTGCCAGCACACTCGGGTCAACGATTGGGGAGACCCAGTACTTC.

V is TRBV5-1 and J is TRBJ1-1; D is perhaps TRBD1 (5 bases). This CDR3 contains 14 residues. Per the germline V gene, CDR1 is SGHRS and CDR2 is YFSETQ. V was cut by 2 bases and J by 6 bases, with 14 bases left in between. The DNA of the CDR3 is TGCGCCAGCAGCTTTCGGTTAGGGGATGCTGAAGCTTTCTTT. It translates to CASSFRLGDAEAFF.

This rearrangement joins TRBV6-1 to TRBJ2-7; 8 bases line up with TRBD1. There are 15 residues in the CDR3. J was trimmed by 4 bases and V by 6 bases; bases with no gene match: 11. Germline V lookup: CDR1 MNHNS, CDR2 SASEGT. The CDR3 sequence is CASRTDRGPLYEQYF. Written as DNA, the CDR3 is TGTGCCAGCAGGACTGACAGGGGCCCTTTATACGAGCAGTACTTC.